Presented here are 30 T cell receptor beta chains from one specimen sequenced in a study of human thymus T cells. TCRdb's copy holds only in-frame clones and misses some; the assay was immunoSEQ multiplex PCR. This sample has 35,000 to 55,000 clones, with around 94% found just once. Input material: blood. All receptors come from a boy less than two years old with a congenital heart defect but otherwise immunologically healthy.

The chain links TRBV28 to TRBJ1-5; TRBD1 might be the D (6 bases). V was cut by 6 bases and J by 5 bases, with 17 bases left in between. From germline, CDR1 is MDHEN and CDR2 SYDVKM. The CDR3 is 15 residues long. In DNA form, the CDR3 reads TGTGCCAGCAGCCCGAGACCCACAGGGCATCAGCCCCAGCATTTT. The encoded protein is CASSPRPTGHQPQHF.

The J gene is TRBJ2-1, the V gene TRBV6-5, with D maybe TRBD2 (6 bases). Trimming removed 4 bases from V and 0 bases from J, with 13 bases in between. Germline values: CDR1 MNHEY, CDR2 SVGAGI. This CDR3 is 16 amino acids long. Here the CDR3 DNA reads TGTGCCAGCAGTTCTGACCGGGGGAGCTCCTACAATGAGCAGTTCTTC. Protein: CASSSDRGSSYNEQFF.

The chain joins TRBV9 to TRBJ2-3; weak D call: TRBD2 (6 bases). The CDR3 extends over 15 amino acids. Trimming cost V 4 bases and J 4 bases, with 16 bases left between them. Germline V gene data show CDR1 as SGDLS and CDR2 as YYNGEE. CDR3 sequence reads: CASSLDYVRADTQYF. In nucleotides, the CDR3 is TGTGCCAGCAGCTTGGACTACGTTCGCGCAGATACGCAGTATTTT. The entire variable domain, with the rest obtained from reference TRBV9 and TRBJ2-3, is as follows: DSGVTQTPKHLITATGQRVTLRCSPRSGDLSVYWYQQSLDQGLQFLIQYYNGEERAKGNILERFSAQQFPDLHSELNLSSLELGDSALYFCASSLDYVRADTQYFGPGTRLTVL.

The CDR3 DNA is TGTGCCAGCAGCGCCCTCGGGAATTCACCCCTCCACTTT. Translation gives CASSALGNSPLHF. V is TRBV9 and J is TRBJ1-6; no definite D call. Trimming left V 3 bases short and J 7 bases short, with 8 bases between. The germline CDR1 and CDR2 sequences are SGDLS and YYNGEE. The CDR3 has 13 amino acids. The full variable domain, its missing parts supplied by reference TRBV9 and TRBJ1-6, is DSGVTQTPKHLITATGQRVTLRCSPRSGDLSVYWYQQSLDQGLQFLIQYYNGEERAKGNILERFSAQQFPDLHSELNLSSLELGDSALYFCASSALGNSPLHFGNGTRLTVT.

This chain joins TRBV6-1 and TRBJ2-5, with D maybe TRBD2 (6 bases). Germline-derived CDR1 and CDR2 are MNHNS and SASEGT. The CDR3 totals 13 residues. The V end lost 5 bases, the J end lost 7 bases, and 14 bases lay between the germline ends. The CDR3 region is CASSSGGRWTQYF. CDR3 DNA sequence: TGTGCCAGCAGTTCCGGGGGACGTTGGACCCAGTACTTC.

This chain joins TRBV7-4 and TRBJ2-7; TRBD2 aligns across 8 bases. The germline CDR1 and CDR2 sequences are SGHVT and SQSDAQ. Losses at the gene ends were 7 bases for V and 5 bases for J; bases not matched to a gene: 10. The CDR3 spans 14 residues. The CDR3 DNA sequence: TGTGCCAGCAATTCCGGGGGGGCCGGGCACGAGCAGTACTTC. It specifies CASNSGGAGHEQYF. Looking up the rest from reference TRBV7-4 and TRBJ2-7 gives the full variable domain: GAGVSQSPRYKVAKRGRDVALRCDSISGHVTLYWYRQTLGQGSEVLTYSQSDAQRDKSGRPSGRFSAERPERSVSTLKIQRTEQGDSAVYLCASNSGGAGHEQYFGPGTRLTVT.

V usage is TRBV7-6 and J usage is TRBJ1-5; 7 nucleotides agree with TRBD1. The CDR3 loop spans 15 amino acids. Trimming removed 1 base from V and 5 bases from J; junction bases left unmatched: 5. The germline V gene encodes CDR1 SGHVS and CDR2 FNYEAQ. CDR3 in amino acids: CASSLVRQGDQPQHF. The CDR3 DNA is TGTGCCAGCAGCTTAGTTCGACAGGGAGATCAGCCCCAGCATTTT.

This clone was seen once. The gene calls are TRBV6-1 and TRBJ2-2; D unclear. V was cut by 4 bases and J by 9 bases, with 12 bases left in between. The CDR3 totals 13 residues. Per germline, CDR1 MNHNS and CDR2 SASEGT. The chain's CDR3 is CASSVVRRWELFF. CDR3 sequence (DNA): TGTGCCAGCAGTGTGGTCAGAAGGTGGGAGCTGTTTTTT.

This clone was counted a single time. The chain couples TRBV7-8 to TRBJ1-1; possible D gene TRBD1, 6 bases. Germline loops: CDR1 SGHVS, CDR2 FQNEAQ. V was clipped by 4 bases and J by 1 base, with 7 bases between them. CDR3 length equals 13 residues. In DNA form, the CDR3 reads TGTGCCAGCAGCTCGGACAGGAACACTGAAGCTTTCTTT. Residues: CASSSDRNTEAFF.

This chain links TRBV30 with TRBJ2-3; the match to TRBD2 covers 8 bases. V shed 1 base, J shed 1 base, and the junction held 4 bases outside the gene matches. The CDR3 totals 15 residues. Germline CDR1 and CDR2: GTSNPN and SVGIG (reference sequence). The CDR3 loop is CAWSERAGGTDTQYF. The CDR3 nucleotides are TGTGCCTGGAGTGAGAGAGCGGGGGGCACAGATACGCAGTATTTT.

For this clone: The germline gene is not matched at one end of the junction; a read error may be the cause. The rearrangement links TRBV6-5 to TRBJ2-7; D remains ambiguous. The CDR3 runs 11 residues. The germline CDR1 and CDR2 sequences are MNHEY and SVGAGI. The DNA for the CDR3 is TGTGCCAGCGGTTACGGCTACGAGCAGTACTTC. The encoded protein is CASGYGYEQYF.

As regards this clone: Other DNA sequences from this sample encode an identical CDR3 as well. The chain has TRBV6-5 and TRBJ1-1, with D unresolved. CDR1 and CDR2 from the germline V gene are MNHEY and SVGAGI. The V and J ends lost 0 bases and 0 bases respectively, with 2 bases between them. CDR3 size: 13 residues. CDR3 loop: CASSYSVNTEAFF. The CDR3 coding sequence is TGTGCCAGCAGTTACTCGGTGAACACTGAAGCTTTCTTT.

This chain connects TRBV6-5 to TRBJ1-1; a possible D gene is TRBD1 (5 bases). The V end lost 5 bases, the J end lost 6 bases, and 13 bases lay between the germline ends. The CDR3 spans 13 residues. Germline V gives CDR1 MNHEY, CDR2 SVGAGI. This CDR3 is CASSNRQRAEAFF. In DNA form, the CDR3 reads TGTGCCAGCAGTAATCGACAGAGGGCTGAAGCTTTCTTT.

V usage is TRBV30 and J usage is TRBJ1-4; D gene uncertain. The CDR3 consists of 12 residues. V was cut by 1 base and J by 10 bases, with 10 bases left in between. Germline lookup yields CDR1 GTSNPN and CDR2 SVGIG (reference sequence). Here the CDR3 reads CAWSDLLGKLFF. Here the CDR3 DNA reads TGTGCCTGGAGTGACCTGCTTGGAAAACTGTTTTTT.

The chain uses TRBV30 and TRBJ1-5, with TRBD1 identical over 9 bases. CDR1 GTSNPN and CDR2 SVGIG come from the germline V gene (reference sequence). Unmatched junction bases numbered 3, after V lost 0 bases and J lost 0 bases. The length of the CDR3 is 16 residues. CDR3 amino acids: CAWSVDRGYSNQPQHF. CDR3 DNA sequence: TGTGCCTGGAGTGTAGACAGGGGGTATAGCAATCAGCCCCAGCATTTT.

The chain joins TRBV5-1 to TRBJ1-1; D gene uncertain. Germline loops: CDR1 SGHRS, CDR2 YFSETQ. The ends were cut back, 1 base at V and 0 bases at J, with 4 bases in the middle. The CDR3 contains 13 residues. The CDR3 sequence: CASSLMLNTEAFF. The CDR3 bases are TGCGCCAGCAGCTTGATGCTGAACACTGAAGCTTTCTTT.

This sequence joins TRBV19 and TRBJ1-6, with a tentative D call TRBD1 (5 bases). Looked up from germline, CDR1 is LNHDA and CDR2 is SQIVND (reference sequence). Trimming pared 1 base from V and 9 bases from J, leaving 13 bases between. The CDR3 consists of 15 residues. The CDR3 loop reads CASSIGQGSGSPLHF. The CDR3 DNA is TGTGCCAGTAGTATAGGCCAGGGATCCGGTTCACCCCTCCACTTT.

The chain uses TRBV5-1 and TRBJ2-3, with D perhaps assigned TRBD1 or TRBD2 (6 bases each). The germline gives CDR1 SGHRS, CDR2 YFSETQ. This CDR3 has 14 amino acids. Between the trimmed V and J ends, which lost 4 bases and 6 bases, there was a span of 15 bases. CDR3 residues: CASSKTLGGDTQYF. In DNA form, the CDR3 reads TGCGCCAGCAGCAAGACCCTCGGGGGCGATACGCAGTATTTT.

The rearrangement links TRBV6-5 to TRBJ1-5; weak D call: TRBD1 (6 bases). CDR3 length: 15 amino acids. V dropped 0 bases and J dropped 6 bases, with 12 bases sitting between them. The germline CDR1 and CDR2 sequences are MNHEY and SVGAGI. This CDR3 reads CASSYSRRGGQPQHF. As DNA, the CDR3 is TGTGCCAGCAGTTACTCCCGCAGGGGTGGTCAGCCCCAGCATTTT.

J is TRBJ1-1 and V is TRBV5-1; D gene unclear. Germline V gene lookup returns CDR1 SGHRS and CDR2 YFSETQ. The length of the CDR3 is 11 residues. V shed 4 bases and J shed 3 bases, with 4 bases lying between them. The CDR3 DNA reads TGCGCCAGCAGCAGGGACACTGAAGCTTTCTTT. Encoded protein: CASSRDTEAFF.

This clone was seen only once. At one boundary the junction diverges from the germline segment, which might be a read error. The V call is TRBV7-3, the J call TRBJ1-1; the D gene is possibly TRBD1 (6 bases). The CDR3 spans 14 residues. The germline CDR1 and CDR2 sequences are SGHTA and FQGTGA. The CDR3 protein is CASSLGGLNSEAFF. CDR3 coding DNA: TGTGCCAGCAGCTTAGGGGGCCTGAACAGTGAAGCTTTCTTT.

The V and J genes are TRBV7-2 and TRBJ1-2; 9 nucleotides match TRBD1. V shed 3 bases and J 4 bases; nucleotides not matched to a gene: 9. The germline V gene has CDR1 SGHTA and CDR2 FQGNSA. The CDR3 loop spans 16 amino acids. The CDR3 spells CASSLGTGTVPYGYTF. Here the CDR3 DNA reads TGTGCCAGCAGCTTGGGGACAGGGACGGTCCCCTATGGCTACACCTTC.

V is TRBV4-2 and J is TRBJ2-3; possibly TRBD2 for D (6 bases). This CDR3 region has 15 residues. In germline, CDR1 is LGHNA, CDR2 YNFKEQ. Trimming removed 4 bases from V and 4 bases from J, with 15 bases in between. CDR3 residues: CASSLVAVGPDTQYF. Written as DNA, the CDR3 is TGTGCCAGCAGCCTCGTAGCGGTCGGCCCAGATACGCAGTATTTT.

The chain recombines TRBV6-1 with TRBJ1-1, with TRBD1 matching over 7 bases. V gave up 4 bases and J gave up 4 bases; unmatched junction bases: 9. CDR1 is MNHNS, CDR2 SASEGT, per germline. The CDR3 extends over 15 amino acids. The CDR3 region is CASSAWTGGGTEAFF. The CDR3 DNA follows: TGTGCCAGCAGTGCTTGGACAGGCGGGGGCACTGAAGCTTTCTTT.

The rearrangement links TRBV18 to TRBJ2-1; D not certain. Trimming left V 0 bases short and J 9 bases short, with 15 bases between. The length of the CDR3 is 15 residues. Per the germline V gene, CDR1 is KGHSH and CDR2 is LQKENI. The CDR3 loop reads CASSPPSLPGVEQFF. The CDR3 DNA reads as TGTGCCAGCTCACCACCGAGCCTACCCGGCGTTGAGCAGTTCTTC.

V usage is TRBV27 and J usage is TRBJ2-7; TRBD1 aligns across 9 bases. The trim removed 5 bases at V and 7 bases at J, leaving 6 bases unmatched. Germline assignment: CDR1 MNHEY and CDR2 SMNVEV (reference sequence). The CDR3 has 13 residues. CDR3 coding DNA: TGTGCCAGCAGTGTTAACAGGGGGCGGGAGCAGTACTTC. This sequence encodes CASSVNRGREQYF.

The J gene is TRBJ2-2, the V gene TRBV4-3; TRBD2 matches at 11 bases. V shed 4 bases and J 3 bases; nucleotides not matched to a gene: 4. CDR3 length: 16 amino acids. Germline CDR1 and CDR2: LGHNA and YSLEER. CDR3 nucleotides: TGCGCCAGCAGCCTGGCTAGCGGGGGGTACACCGGGGAGCTGTTTTTT. Translation: CASSLASGGYTGELFF.

V gene TRBV18 combines with J gene TRBJ1-4, with 8 bases aligning to TRBD1. After removal of 6 bases from V and 8 bases from J, the junction contained 11 bases not matched to a gene. The germline V gene has CDR1 KGHSH and CDR2 LQKENI. CDR3 length: 15 residues. The CDR3 loop reads CASSPLTGGEEKLFF. The CDR3 coding sequence is TGTGCCAGCTCCCCTCTCACAGGGGGTGAGGAAAAACTGTTTTTT.

This sequence joins TRBV27 and TRBJ1-4; D gene uncertain. The CDR3 consists of 12 residues. V was shortened by 5 bases and J by 6 bases, with 7 bases between the two germline ends. The germline gives CDR1 MNHEY, CDR2 SMNVEV (reference sequence). CDR3 protein: CASSTKYEKLFF. Here the CDR3 DNA reads TGTGCCAGCAGTACCAAATATGAAAAACTGTTTTTT.

The CDR3 DNA is TGTGCCAGCAGCCAAGAGTGGCGGGGGGGCGGTACGCAGTATTTT. It encodes CASSQEWRGGGTQYF. The rearrangement joins TRBV14 to TRBJ2-3; 9 nucleotides align to TRBD2. CDR1 SGHDN and CDR2 FVKESK come from the germline V gene. This CDR3 has 15 residues. Unmatched junction bases numbered 6, after V lost 0 bases and J lost 8 bases.